Each of the 17 T cell receptor beta chains below was sequenced from the same sample in a study of PD-L1 blockade in urothelial cancer. Sequencing used immunoSEQ multiplex PCR; TCRdb keeps in-frame clones, though not all of them. The sample consists of about 35,000 clones, just over 35% of them appearing once. The source was tumor tissue, collected before atezolizumab (anti-PD-L1) treatment. The receptors stem from a man in his 60s with urothelial cancer.

The rearrangement joins TRBV29-1 to TRBJ2-7; D is possibly TRBD1 (6 bases). Trimming left V 4 bases short and J 0 bases short, with 16 bases between. Germline CDR1 and CDR2: SQVTM and ANQGSEA. The CDR3 covers 15 residues. The CDR3 loop reads CSVGTYRDTSYEQYF. CDR3 nucleotide sequence: TGCAGCGTTGGAACTTACAGGGATACCTCCTACGAGCAGTACTTC.

This clone occurred many times. The chain recombines TRBV9 with TRBJ2-1; TRBD2 agrees at 7 bases. J gave up 0 bases and V 5 bases, and 11 bases lay outside the gene matches. CDR3 size: 17 residues. The germline CDR1 and CDR2 sequences are SGDLS and YYNGEE. The CDR3 region is CASSDSGTKSSYNEQFF. The CDR3 DNA reads as TGTGCCAGCAGTGACTCCGGGACTAAAAGCTCCTACAATGAGCAGTTCTTC.

The table lists this clone with many counts. X is used for the amino acid whose nucleotide is unread or ambiguous. The rearrangement joins TRBV6-8 to TRBJ1-5, with unresolved D. CDR3 length equals 15 residues. The ends were cut back, 0 bases at V and 3 bases at J, with 9 bases in the middle. Germline V gene data show CDR1 as MNHGY and CDR2 as SAAAGT. CDR3 loop: CASSYSPXSNQPQHF. CDR3 sequence (DNA): TGTGCCAGCAGTTACTCGCCARCGTCCAATCAGCCCCAGCATTTT.

This clone has more than one count but fewer than ten. The rearrangement joins TRBV9 to TRBJ2-1; TRBD2 is a possible D gene (5 bases). Trimming cost V 3 bases and J 7 bases, with 14 bases left between them. Germline loops: CDR1 SGDLS, CDR2 YYNGEE. The CDR3 contains 14 residues. The CDR3 is CASSAWATGNEQFF. CDR3 DNA: TGTGCCAGCAGCGCCTGGGCTACGGGGAATGAGCAGTTCTTC.

V and J are TRBV12-5 and TRBJ1-1, with unresolved D. CDR3 length equals 14 residues. CDR1 and CDR2 from the germline V gene are LGHNT and FRNRAP. V lost 6 bases to trimming and J lost 2 bases, with 13 bases between them. CDR3 in DNA: TGTGCTAGTGGAAAGCAGGTTTCAAACACTGAAGCTTTCTTT. This encodes CASGKQVSNTEAFF.

Only one count was recorded for this clone. The chain employs TRBV19 and TRBJ2-2; D unclear. Deletions cut 2 bases from V and 0 bases from J, with 7 bases between. CDR1 and CDR2 from the germline V gene are LNHDA and SQIVND (reference sequence). The length of the CDR3 is 15 residues. This CDR3 reads CASSISVSNTGELFF. CDR3 sequence (DNA): TGTGCCAGTAGTATATCCGTATCGAACACCGGGGAGCTGTTTTTT. Together with reference TRBV19 and TRBJ2-2, the CDR3 gives the full variable domain: DGGITQSPKYLFRKEGQNVTLSCEQNLNHDAMYWYRQDPGQGLRLIYYSQIVNDFQKGDIAEGYSVSREKKESFPLTVTSAQKNPTAFYLCASSISVSNTGELFFGEGSRLTVL.

This clone was detected ten times or more. This rearrangement joins TRBV6-8 to TRBJ2-3; D might be TRBD2 (6 bases). Per the germline V gene, CDR1 is MNHGY and CDR2 is SAAAGT. V lost 8 bases and J 4 bases, leaving 16 bases between the germline ends. The CDR3 runs to 14 residues. CDR3 loop: CASASGEVADTQYF. CDR3 nucleotide sequence: TGTGCCAGCGCCTCGGGGGAGGTTGCAGATACGCAGTATTTT.

The V and J genes are TRBV2 and TRBJ2-5; 10 bases align to TRBD1. Trimming at V came to 7 bases and at J to 5 bases, leaving 7 bases not matched to a gene. CDR3 length equals 14 residues. Germline CDR1 is SNHLY and CDR2 is FYNNEI. The CDR3 sequence: CASNRQGARETQYF. The DNA for the CDR3 is TGTGCCAGCAACCGACAGGGGGCACGGGAGACCCAGTACTTC.

The rearrangement uses TRBV27 and TRBJ1-2; tentatively, D is TRBD1 (5 bases). CDR1 MNHEY and CDR2 SMNVEV come from the germline V gene (reference sequence). The CDR3 length is 14 residues. The V end was cut by 3 bases, the J end by 4 bases, with 12 bases between. CDR3 amino acids: CASSFRRDFYGYTF. The CDR3 DNA sequence: TGTGCCAGCAGTTTCCGCCGGGACTTCTATGGCTACACCTTC.

This rearrangement joins TRBV19 to TRBJ1-2, with D possibly TRBD1 on 6 matching bases. Germline-derived CDR1 and CDR2 are LNHDA and SQIVND (reference sequence). V shed 6 bases and J shed 4 bases, with 18 bases lying between them. The length of the CDR3 is 15 residues. This CDR3 is CASSIPQGTSYGYTF. The CDR3 DNA is TGTGCCAGTAGCATCCCACAGGGTACTTCCTATGGCTACACCTTC.

J is TRBJ2-7 and V is TRBV6-8; 8 bases line up with TRBD2. V gave up 5 bases and J gave up 5 bases; unmatched junction bases: 5. This CDR3 has 13 amino acids. Germline values: CDR1 MNHGY, CDR2 SAAAGT. The CDR3: CASSTQRGHEQYF. The CDR3, as DNA: TGTGCCAGCAGTACCCAGCGGGGGCACGAGCAGTACTTC.

J is TRBJ1-4 and V is TRBV5-1; a possible D gene is TRBD1 (6 bases). Germline V lookup: CDR1 SGHRS, CDR2 YFSETQ. The ends were cut back, 1 base at V and 4 bases at J, with 14 bases in the middle. The CDR3 contains 16 residues. In nucleotides, the CDR3 is TGCGCCAGCAGCTTGTCCTGGGGGCGCGGTAATGAAAAACTGTTTTTT. It codes for CASSLSWGRGNEKLFF.

The table lists this clone with a few counts. The V call is TRBV18, the J call TRBJ2-6; 7 positions agree with TRBD1. The V gene end was trimmed by 2 bases and the J gene end by 0 bases; junction bases not matched to a gene: 10. Per germline, CDR1 KGHSH and CDR2 LQKENI. The length of the CDR3 is 19 residues. CDR3 coding DNA: TGTGCCAGCTCACCAACAGGGACAGTAGACTCCTCTGGGGCCAACGTCCTGACTTTC. This sequence encodes CASSPTGTVDSSGANVLTF.

This chain uses TRBV11-3 with TRBJ2-7; 11 positions agree with TRBD2. CDR3 size: 15 residues. Germline trimming cut 3 bases from V and 6 bases from J; bases unmatched to any gene: 7. Germline loops: CDR1 SGHNT, CDR2 YENEEA. The CDR3 region has the DNA TGTGCCAGCAGCTTTGTAGCGGGAGGGCAAGGCGAGCAGTACTTC. It encodes CASSFVAGGQGEQYF.

V and J are TRBV18 and TRBJ2-1; 8 bases line up with TRBD2. Looked up from germline, CDR1 is KGHSH and CDR2 is LQKENI. The CDR3 loop spans 15 amino acids. V was pared by 3 bases and J by 4 bases, with 5 bases of the junction left unmatched. The DNA of the CDR3 is TGTGCCAGCTCACCCCCCGGGGGGGGATACAATGAGCAGTTCTTC. It encodes CASSPPGGGYNEQFF.

The table lists this clone with a few counts. The chain has TRBV4-1 and TRBJ1-1; D remains unclear. V shed 1 base and J shed 1 base, with 7 bases lying between them. The length of the CDR3 is 14 residues. The germline CDR1 and CDR2 sequences are MGHRA and YSYEKL. This CDR3 is CASSQGFRNTEAFF. CDR3 coding DNA: TGCGCCAGCAGCCAAGGCTTCAGGAACACTGAAGCTTTCTTT.

Many counts were recorded for this clone. The chain combines TRBV6-8 with TRBJ2-5; 9 positions match TRBD1. Germline CDR1 and CDR2: MNHGY and SAAAGT. The CDR3 length is 13 residues. V shed 10 bases and J 5 bases; nucleotides not matched to a gene: 8. CDR3 protein: CATRDRAVETQYF. In nucleotides, the CDR3 is TGTGCCACCAGGGACAGGGCGGTGGAGACCCAGTACTTC.